This T cell receptor (beta chain) emerged from a study of cytomegalovirus exposure and HLA in healthy donors. The PCR contained 60 Vbeta and 13 Jbeta primers. TCRdb's table, derived via immunoSEQ multiplex PCR, lists solely in-frame clones and lacks some. The sample has fewer than 150,000 clones; around 70% are singletons. Germline V gene lookup returns CDR1 MNHNS and CDR2 SASEGT. This CDR3 is 14 amino acids long. Trimming left V 1 base short and J 4 bases short, with 10 bases between. This clonotype originated in a woman between 50 and 59 years old in good health and CMV-seropositive. This rearrangement joins TRBV6-1 to TRBJ1-1; the D gene is possibly TRBD1 (5 bases). The sample comprised PBMCs. The CDR3 reads CASSEVRGGTEAFF. The DNA for the CDR3 is TGTGCCAGCAGTGAAGTCCGGGGGGGCACTGAAGCTTTCTTT.